The 6 T cell receptor beta chains below all came from one sample that was sequenced in a study of cytomegalovirus exposure and HLA in healthy donors. The PCR employed 60 Vbeta primers together with 13 Jbeta primers. Assay used: immunoSEQ multiplex PCR; TCRdb lists only in-frame clones, some missing. In the table there are under 150,000 clones, 82% of which are singletons. Sequencing was performed on PBMCs. These receptors were taken from a male donor in good health and CMV-seronegative.

This chain connects TRBV2 to TRBJ2-7; 7 bases are shared with TRBD2. V shed 3 bases, J shed 6 bases, and the junction held 2 bases outside the gene matches. Per germline, CDR1 SNHLY and CDR2 FYNNEI. This CDR3 is built from 12 residues. CDR3 residues: CASSDREGEQYF. The CDR3 DNA sequence: TGTGCCAGCAGTGACAGGGAGGGCGAGCAGTACTTC.

The chain uses TRBV28 and TRBJ2-5, with TRBD2 matching over 13 bases. Germline-derived CDR1 and CDR2 are MDHEN and SYDVKM. CDR3 length: 16 residues. The ends lost 5 bases at V and 14 bases at J; junction bases unmatched: 17. DNA for the CDR3: TGTGCCAGCAGTCCGGGGGGACTAGCGGGACAGGCCGTTGCTTACTTC. It yields the protein CASSPGGLAGQAVAYF. The complete variable domain, with remaining parts taken from reference TRBV28 and TRBJ2-5, reads DVKVTQSSRYLVKRTGEKVFLECVQDMDHENMFWYRQDPGLGLRLIYFSYDVKMKEKGDIPEGYSVSREKKERFSLILESASTNQTSMYLCASSPGGLAGQAVAYFGPGTRLLVL.

The gene calls are TRBV7-8 and TRBJ2-7; a possible D gene is TRBD2 (5 bases). Germline-derived CDR1 and CDR2 are SGHVS and FQNEAQ. CDR3 length equals 15 residues. The V end lost 11 bases, the J end lost 0 bases, and 20 bases lay between the germline ends. For the CDR3, the DNA is TGTGCCTCAAGTCGGGGAAGCGCGAGCTCCTACGAGCAGTACTTC. Its protein is CASSRGSASSYEQYF.

The chain uses TRBV28 and TRBJ1-5; TRBD1 aligns across 10 bases. Per germline, CDR1 MDHEN and CDR2 SYDVKM. The V gene end was trimmed by 5 bases and the J gene end by 9 bases; junction bases not matched to a gene: 7. This CDR3 contains 14 residues. The CDR3 protein is CASSQGTGEGPQHF. CDR3 nucleotides: TGTGCCAGCAGTCAAGGGACAGGGGAAGGGCCCCAGCATTTT.

The chain employs TRBV7-8 and TRBJ2-1, with D possibly TRBD2 on 6 matching bases. Germline loops: CDR1 SGHVS, CDR2 FQNEAQ. The CDR3 sequence is 13 residues long. Trimming cost V 1 base and J 11 bases, with 12 bases left between them. The chain's CDR3 is CASSLGWDSQQFF. The CDR3 DNA follows: TGTGCCAGCAGCTTAGGTTGGGACTCCCAGCAGTTCTTC.

The chain links TRBV19 to TRBJ1-2; tentatively, D is TRBD1 (6 bases). The CDR3 is made up of 14 amino acids. Trimming cost V 3 bases and J 3 bases, with 11 bases left between them. CDR1 LNHDA and CDR2 SQIVND come from the germline V gene (reference sequence). The CDR3 sequence: CASSMMDSYYGYTF. The CDR3 DNA is TGTGCCAGTAGTATGATGGACAGCTACTATGGCTACACCTTC.